These T cell receptor beta chains were read from a single sample in a study of identifying expanded T cells in peripheral blood. The data were produced by immunoSEQ multiplex PCR, yet TCRdb's version contains in-frame clones alone and is incomplete. The sample contains about 120,000 clones, approximately 80% of which appear only once. The sequencing input was blood. These receptors originate from a person aged 18 to 70 in good health. CDR3s include the opening cysteine and the closing phenylalanine or tryptophan. The order of the fields is V gene, J gene, clone size, D gene, CDR3 protein, CDR3 DNA. D genes are given only for firm matches. For some rows the clone size is stated as once, few or many, or as a class when expanded; others skip it.

V: TRBV18; J: TRBJ2-1; size: .; D: .; CDR3: CASSPQYNEQFF; DNA: TGTGCCAGCTCACCCCAGTACAATGAGCAGTTCTTC
V: TRBV5-1; J: TRBJ1-2; size: .; D: .; CDR3: CASSLGAANYGYTF; DNA: TGCGCCAGCAGCTTGGGGGCAGCTAACTATGGCTACACCTTC
V: TRBV4-3; J: TRBJ1-1; size: .; D: .; CDR3: CASSQDPVQLTEAFF; DNA: TGCGCCAGCAGCCAAGATCCAGTGCAACTCACTGAAGCTTTCTTT
V: TRBV10-3; J: TRBJ2-1; size: .; D: TRBD1; CDR3: CAISEGDRAYNEQFF; DNA: TGTGCCATCAGTGAGGGGGACAGGGCTTACAATGAGCAGTTCTTC
V: TRBV5-1; J: TRBJ1-1; size: .; D: .; CDR3: CASSWGVRDFDTEAFF; DNA: TGCGCCAGCAGCTGGGGTGTCCGGGATTTTGACACTGAAGCTTTCTTT
V: TRBV7-9; J: TRBJ1-6; size: many; D: .; CDR3: CASTQGDYSPLHF; DNA: TGTGCCAGCACCCAGGGAGATTATTCACCCCTCCACTTT
V: TRBV7-2; J: TRBJ2-7; size: .; D: .; CDR3: CASSTGGGNYEQYF; DNA: TGTGCCAGCAGCACTGGGGGCGGTAACTACGAGCAGTACTTC
V: TRBV19; J: TRBJ1-2; size: .; D: .; CDR3: CASSRAGDVNGYTF; DNA: TGTGCCAGTAGTAGAGCAGGGGATGTAAATGGCTACACCTTC
V: TRBV30; J: TRBJ2-5; size: .; D: .; CDR3: CAWSHTTQETQYF; DNA: TGTGCCTGGAGCCACACGACCCAAGAGACCCAGTACTTC
V: TRBV20-1; J: TRBJ1-2; size: .; D: .; CDR3: CSASHAGGYTF; DNA: TGCAGTGCTAGCCATGCAGGTGGCTACACCTTC
V: TRBV14; J: TRBJ2-7; size: .; D: .; CDR3: CASSAGRGTAYEQYF; DNA: TGTGCCAGCAGCGCAGGACGAGGGACTGCCTACGAGCAGTACTTC
V: TRBV7-3; J: TRBJ2-1; size: .; D: .; CDR3: CASSPGVYNEQFF; DNA: TGTGCCAGCAGCCCGGGGGTTTACAATGAGCAGTTCTTC
V: TRBV28; J: TRBJ2-7; size: .; D: TRBD1; CDR3: CATATGEYGPNFYEQYF; DNA: TGTGCCACCGCCACAGGGGAGTACGGTCCGAACTTCTACGAGCAGTACTTC
V: TRBV7-9; J: TRBJ2-7; size: .; D: TRBD1; CDR3: CASSLTGDRGYEQYF; DNA: TGTGCCAGCAGTTTGACCGGGGACAGGGGCTACGAGCAGTACTTC
V: TRBV11-3; J: TRBJ1-6; size: once; D: .; CDR3: CASSPGTRSPLHF; DNA: TGTGCCAGCAGCCCCGGGACACGGTCACCCCTCCACTTT
V: TRBV4-1; J: TRBJ1-2; size: .; D: .; CDR3: CASSPGGAFRGYTF; DNA: TGCGCCAGCAGCCCTGGGGGCGCCTTTCGCGGCTACACCTTC
V: TRBV7-9; J: TRBJ2-7; size: .; D: .; CDR3: CASSSSDGLSYEQYF; DNA: TGTGCCAGCAGCTCGTCGGACGGACTCTCCTACGAGCAGTACTTC